These 32 T cell receptor beta chains originate from one sample sequenced in a study of blood T cell repertoires in COVID-19. Only in-frame clones appear in the TCRdb table, and some are missing; sequencing was by immunoSEQ multiplex PCR. The table has some 130,000 clones, about 92% seen once; the top ten hold around 3.7%. Sequencing used peripheral blood. Receptors originate from a man aged 45 to 65 with active COVID-19.

The rearrangement uses TRBV25-1 and TRBJ1-1, with D tentatively TRBD1 (5 bases). Trimming took off 5 bases at V and 4 bases at J, with 11 bases between the two ends. The CDR3 is 13 residues long. Germline assignment: CDR1 MGHDK and CDR2 SYGVNS. The CDR3 DNA reads as TGTGCCAGCAGTAGGGGCGGGAGCACTGAAGCTTTCTTT. Protein: CASSRGGSTEAFF.

Concerning this clone itself: The junction does not match germline at one end; this may be a read error. In the same sample, other DNA sequences code for this CDR3. This chain joins TRBV11-2 and TRBJ1-2, with D tentatively TRBD1 (6 bases). CDR1 and CDR2 (germline): SGHAT, FQNNGV. The CDR3 is 15 residues long. The CDR3 nucleotides read TGTGCCAGCAGCCTAGAAGGGGGAGCGAACTATGGCTACACCTTC. Protein: CASSLEGGANYGYTF.

The chain couples TRBV7-9 to TRBJ1-1, with TRBD1 as a possible D gene (5 bases). The V gene lost 5 bases and the J gene lost 1 base, with 17 bases spanning the gap. The length of the CDR3 is 16 residues. The V gene's germline CDR1 is SEHNR and CDR2 FQNEAQ (reference sequence). This CDR3 is CASSLGHSIGNTEAFF. The CDR3, as DNA: TGTGCCAGCAGCCTCGGACATTCGATTGGGAACACTGAAGCTTTCTTT.

The genes are TRBV9 and TRBJ2-1; D call uncertain. Germline assignment: CDR1 SGDLS and CDR2 YYNGEE. Trimming left V 0 bases short and J 9 bases short, with 4 bases between. The CDR3 runs 11 residues. DNA of the CDR3: TGTGCCAGCAGCGTAGAAGCTGAGCAGTTCTTC. Translated: CASSVEAEQFF.

This chain uses TRBV6-5 with TRBJ2-2, with a weak D call TRBD2 (5 bases). V lost 5 bases and J 0 bases, leaving 7 bases between the germline ends. In germline, CDR1 is MNHEY, CDR2 SVGAGI. The CDR3 has 14 residues. CDR3 nucleotides: TGTGCCAGCAGTACTAGGGCGAACACCGGGGAGCTGTTTTTT. Protein sequence: CASSTRANTGELFF.

The genes are TRBV6-5 and TRBJ1-4, with D perhaps matching TRBD1 (6 bases). With 6 bases removed from V and 7 bases from J, the gap between germline ends came to 18 bases. This CDR3 is built from 15 residues. Per the germline V gene, CDR1 is MNHEY and CDR2 is SVGAGI. The CDR3 protein is CASSYRGALGEKLFF. CDR3 coding DNA: TGTGCCAGCAGCTACCGGGGGGCCCTGGGTGAAAAACTGTTTTTT.

For the CDR3, the DNA is TGTGCCACCAGTGATTTGACTAGCAACACACTCAATGAGCAGTTCTTC. Its protein product is CATSDLTSNTLNEQFF. V is TRBV24-1 and J is TRBJ2-1, with D maybe TRBD2 (6 bases). Per the germline V gene, CDR1 is KGHDR and CDR2 is SFDVKD. Trimming stripped 0 bases from V and 6 bases from J, with 14 bases between. The CDR3 runs to 16 residues.

The chain combines TRBV4-2 with TRBJ2-1; tentatively, D is TRBD2 (5 bases). CDR1 and CDR2 from the germline V gene are LGHNA and YNFKEQ. V lost 4 bases, J lost 6 bases, and 10 bases lay in between. This CDR3 is built from 13 residues. The CDR3 protein is CASSLTGFNEQFF. DNA for the CDR3: TGTGCCAGCAGCCTAACGGGGTTCAATGAGCAGTTCTTC.

The gene calls are TRBV14 and TRBJ1-1; 8 nucleotides line up with TRBD1. The V and J ends lost 0 bases and 5 bases, in that order; junction bases with no gene match: 8. CDR1 and CDR2 from the germline V gene are SGHDN and FVKESK. The length of the CDR3 is 16 residues. The CDR3: CASSQDIIRGLTEAFF. CDR3 nucleotide sequence: TGTGCCAGCAGCCAAGATATCATCAGGGGGCTGACTGAAGCTTTCTTT.

V gene TRBV3-1 (or the pseudogene TRBV3-2) combines with J gene TRBJ2-7; D perhaps matches TRBD1 (5 bases). In germline, CDR1 is LGHDT, CDR2 YNNKEL (reference sequence). The CDR3 consists of 13 residues. Trimming took 1 base from V and 3 from J, leaving 7 bases between them. DNA of the CDR3: TGTGCCAGCAGCCAAGTCCAGGGCTACGAGCAGTACTTC. This encodes CASSQVQGYEQYF.

The chain recombines TRBV2 with TRBJ2-7, with D possibly TRBD1 on 5 matching bases. Germline loops: CDR1 SNHLY, CDR2 FYNNEI. V lost 6 bases and J 7 bases, leaving 10 bases between the germline ends. CDR3 length equals 11 residues. The CDR3 here is CASRGQGEQYV. For the CDR3, the DNA is TGTGCCAGCAGGGGGCAAGGAGAGCAGTACGTC.

The chain recombines TRBV21-1 with TRBJ2-7; TRBD1 is taken as the D call from the table, unchecked against the DNA. TRBV21-1 is a listed pseudogene. The CDR3 has 13 amino acids. Written as DNA, the CDR3 is TGTGCCAGCAGCAAATTTAAGGGGCACGAGCAGTACGTC. This encodes CASSKFKGHEQYV.

The chain employs TRBV10-1 and TRBJ1-2, with D possibly being TRBD1 (5 bases). The V gene's germline CDR1 is WNHNN and CDR2 SYGVQD (reference sequence). Trimming shortened V by 3 bases and J by 6 bases, and 17 bases separated the two germline ends. The CDR3 runs 15 residues. The CDR3 sequence is CASSERPREENGYTF. The CDR3 DNA reads TGCGCCAGCAGTGAAAGGCCCAGGGAGGAGAATGGCTACACCTTC.

The chain joins TRBV6-1 to TRBJ2-4, with D maybe TRBD2 (6 bases). Between the trimmed V and J ends, which lost 1 base and 14 bases, there was a span of 15 bases. Germline V lookup: CDR1 MNHNS, CDR2 SASEGT. The CDR3 covers 13 residues. The CDR3 is CASSEELSGPEYF. In DNA, the CDR3 is TGTGCCAGCAGTGAAGAGTTGAGCGGGCCAGAGTACTTC.

The rearrangement links TRBV16 to TRBJ1-1; the D gene is possibly TRBD1 (6 bases). The V and J ends lost 4 bases and 2 bases respectively, with 11 bases between them. Germline V CDR1 and CDR2: KGHSY, FQNENV. The CDR3 runs 14 residues. CDR3: CASSPFRGNTEAFF. DNA of the CDR3: TGTGCCAGCAGCCCCTTCAGGGGAAACACTGAAGCTTTCTTT.

Note on this clone: This sample includes further DNA sequences coding for the same CDR3. J is TRBJ2-3 and V is TRBV12-3 or TRBV12-4; D remains unclear. Trimming took 3 bases from V and 6 from J, leaving 7 bases between them. This CDR3 spans 12 amino acids. CDR3 bases: TGTGCCAGCAGTTTTTATCCGGATACGCAGTATTTT. Translation gives CASSFYPDTQYF.

CDR3 residues: CASSWGLVETQYF. The CDR3 DNA reads as TGTGCCAGCAGTTGGGGACTAGTGGAGACCCAGTACTTC. J is TRBJ2-5 and V is TRBV12-3 or TRBV12-4; TRBD2 aligns across 8 bases. J was trimmed by 5 bases and V by 4 bases; bases with no gene match: 3. The CDR3 spans 13 residues.

This chain joins TRBV5-4 and TRBJ2-5, with 8 bases that match TRBD2. This CDR3 has 14 amino acids. Germline V gives CDR1 SGHNT, CDR2 YYREEE (reference sequence). The J segment lost 5 bases and the V segment lost 4 bases, leaving 7 bases of the junction unmatched. The CDR3 bases are TGTGCCAGCAGCCGGGGGGGGCCTCTGGAGACCCAGTACTTC. The encoded protein is CASSRGGPLETQYF.

The rearrangement joins TRBV5-6 to TRBJ2-5; TRBD1 agrees at 8 bases. This CDR3 has 15 amino acids. The V segment lost 4 bases and the J segment 1 base; nucleotides outside the gene matches: 6. The germline CDR1 and CDR2 sequences are SGHDT and YYEEEE. The CDR3 nucleotides read TGTGCCAGCAGCGTCGGGACAGGCCTCCAAGAGACCCAGTACTTC. As protein: CASSVGTGLQETQYF.

This clone showed up just a few times. The chain links TRBV3-1 (or the pseudogene TRBV3-2) to TRBJ1-2; D gene unclear. The germline V gene has CDR1 LGHDT and CDR2 YNNKEL (reference sequence). Trimming pared 3 bases from V and 7 bases from J, leaving 12 bases between. The CDR3 spans 13 residues. The CDR3 spells CASSHGGNGGYTF. CDR3 in DNA: TGTGCCAGCAGCCACGGAGGCAACGGTGGCTACACCTTC.

The chain couples TRBV20-1 to TRBJ1-3, with 7 bases lining up with TRBD1. Trimming took 3 bases from V and 0 from J; bases not matched to a gene: 2. Germline V CDR1 and CDR2: DFQATT, SNEGSKA (reference sequence). CDR3 length: 14 residues. This chain's CDR3 is CSASQGGSGNTIYF. For the CDR3, the DNA is TGCAGTGCTAGTCAGGGGGGCTCTGGAAACACCATATATTTT.

The J gene is TRBJ2-1, the V gene TRBV18; D gene unclear. The ends were cut back, 3 bases at V and 7 bases at J, with 13 bases in the middle. The CDR3 totals 14 residues. Germline V gene sequence: CDR1 KGHSH, CDR2 LQKENI. The chain's CDR3 is CASSPVRVPNEQFF. CDR3 coding DNA: TGTGCCAGCTCACCGGTACGGGTTCCTAATGAGCAGTTCTTC.

The gene calls are TRBV21-1 and TRBJ2-7; the D call of TRBD2 is as the table states it, not checked on the DNA. TRBV21-1 is tagged as a pseudogene. The CDR3 runs 19 residues. CDR3 region: CASSKVGRARSRGTYEQYV. CDR3 in DNA: TGTGCCAGCAGCAAAGTCGGGAGGGCCCGGTCCAGGGGTACCTACGAGCAGTACGTC.

The chain is built from TRBV18 and TRBJ1-3; 10 nucleotides line up with TRBD1. The CDR3 contains 16 residues. Germline V lookup: CDR1 KGHSH, CDR2 LQKENI. V gave up 5 bases and J gave up 4 bases; unmatched junction bases: 8. The CDR3 is CASSSRDRGPGNTIYF. The CDR3 bases are TGTGCCAGCTCATCGCGGGACAGGGGCCCCGGAAACACCATATATTTT.

The chain joins TRBV2 to TRBJ1-1, with D tentatively TRBD1 (5 bases). CDR3 length: 14 amino acids. Germline loops: CDR1 SNHLY, CDR2 FYNNEI. V dropped 6 bases and J dropped 7 bases, with 18 bases sitting between them. In nucleotides, the CDR3 is TGTGCCAGCAGGGTAAGACTGGGGCCCTTTGAAGCTTTCTTT. It yields the protein CASRVRLGPFEAFF.

The gene calls are TRBV5-1 and TRBJ2-3; 12 bases are shared with TRBD2. With V trimmed by 3 bases and J by 3 bases, 8 bases remained unmatched. The CDR3 covers 17 residues. The germline CDR1 and CDR2 sequences are SGHRS and YFSETQ. The CDR3 loop reads CASSSYSTSGGTDTQYF. The CDR3 DNA follows: TGCGCCAGCAGCTCATACTCGACTAGCGGGGGTACAGATACGCAGTATTTT.

In its sample, this clone was seen once. The rearrangement joins TRBV11-3 to TRBJ1-1; possibly TRBD1 for D (5 bases). Trimming shortened V by 3 bases and J by 0 bases, and 11 bases separated the two germline ends. Per germline, CDR1 SGHNT and CDR2 YENEEA. The CDR3 length is 15 residues. The CDR3 DNA is TGTGCCAGCAGCTTGTCTCAGGGAATGAACACTGAAGCTTTCTTT. Its translation is CASSLSQGMNTEAFF.

V gene TRBV30 combines with J gene TRBJ1-2, with D perhaps matching TRBD1 (5 bases). Germline V gene lookup returns CDR1 GTSNPN and CDR2 SVGIG (reference sequence). Trimming shortened V by 3 bases and J by 5 bases, and 13 bases separated the two germline ends. This CDR3 comprises 13 residues. CDR3 coding DNA: TGTGCCTGGAGAAGGGGCGCGGGGTATGGCTACACCTTC. This translates into CAWRRGAGYGYTF.

The V and J genes are TRBV5-5 and TRBJ1-5, with 7 nucleotides matching TRBD1. Germline assignment: CDR1 SGHKS and CDR2 YYEKEE (reference sequence). V dropped 4 bases and J dropped 5; count of bases not matched to a gene: 3. The CDR3 length is 13 residues. This chain's CDR3 is CASSVTGDQPQHF. The CDR3, as DNA: TGTGCCAGCAGCGTAACAGGGGATCAGCCCCAGCATTTT.

This chain joins TRBV19 and TRBJ2-2; TRBD1 might be the D (5 bases). Trimming took off 3 bases at V and 2 bases at J, with 19 bases between the two ends. Germline V gives CDR1 LNHDA, CDR2 SQIVND (reference sequence). This CDR3 region has 18 residues. The CDR3 loop reads CASSISFKSGYNTGELFF. CDR3 in DNA: TGTGCCAGTAGTATTTCCTTCAAGTCAGGGTATAACACCGGGGAGCTGTTTTTT.

V is TRBV24-1 and J is TRBJ1-5, with 8 bases identical to TRBD1. Trimming removed 7 bases from V and 2 bases from J; junction bases left unmatched: 3. Germline V gives CDR1 KGHDR, CDR2 SFDVKD. The CDR3 is 14 residues long. The CDR3 DNA reads as TGTGCCACCAGCGGACAGGGCGGCAATCAGCCCCAGCATTTT. Its translation: CATSGQGGNQPQHF.

This clone was found a few times. The chain recombines TRBV18 with TRBJ1-6; a possible D gene is TRBD1 (6 bases). This CDR3 is built from 15 residues. The V gene lost 3 bases and the J gene lost 10 bases, with 16 bases spanning the gap. CDR1 is KGHSH, CDR2 LQKENI, per germline. CDR3 bases: TGTGCCAGCTCACCCACAGGGATTCCAACATCACCCCTCCACTTT. Protein sequence: CASSPTGIPTSPLHF.